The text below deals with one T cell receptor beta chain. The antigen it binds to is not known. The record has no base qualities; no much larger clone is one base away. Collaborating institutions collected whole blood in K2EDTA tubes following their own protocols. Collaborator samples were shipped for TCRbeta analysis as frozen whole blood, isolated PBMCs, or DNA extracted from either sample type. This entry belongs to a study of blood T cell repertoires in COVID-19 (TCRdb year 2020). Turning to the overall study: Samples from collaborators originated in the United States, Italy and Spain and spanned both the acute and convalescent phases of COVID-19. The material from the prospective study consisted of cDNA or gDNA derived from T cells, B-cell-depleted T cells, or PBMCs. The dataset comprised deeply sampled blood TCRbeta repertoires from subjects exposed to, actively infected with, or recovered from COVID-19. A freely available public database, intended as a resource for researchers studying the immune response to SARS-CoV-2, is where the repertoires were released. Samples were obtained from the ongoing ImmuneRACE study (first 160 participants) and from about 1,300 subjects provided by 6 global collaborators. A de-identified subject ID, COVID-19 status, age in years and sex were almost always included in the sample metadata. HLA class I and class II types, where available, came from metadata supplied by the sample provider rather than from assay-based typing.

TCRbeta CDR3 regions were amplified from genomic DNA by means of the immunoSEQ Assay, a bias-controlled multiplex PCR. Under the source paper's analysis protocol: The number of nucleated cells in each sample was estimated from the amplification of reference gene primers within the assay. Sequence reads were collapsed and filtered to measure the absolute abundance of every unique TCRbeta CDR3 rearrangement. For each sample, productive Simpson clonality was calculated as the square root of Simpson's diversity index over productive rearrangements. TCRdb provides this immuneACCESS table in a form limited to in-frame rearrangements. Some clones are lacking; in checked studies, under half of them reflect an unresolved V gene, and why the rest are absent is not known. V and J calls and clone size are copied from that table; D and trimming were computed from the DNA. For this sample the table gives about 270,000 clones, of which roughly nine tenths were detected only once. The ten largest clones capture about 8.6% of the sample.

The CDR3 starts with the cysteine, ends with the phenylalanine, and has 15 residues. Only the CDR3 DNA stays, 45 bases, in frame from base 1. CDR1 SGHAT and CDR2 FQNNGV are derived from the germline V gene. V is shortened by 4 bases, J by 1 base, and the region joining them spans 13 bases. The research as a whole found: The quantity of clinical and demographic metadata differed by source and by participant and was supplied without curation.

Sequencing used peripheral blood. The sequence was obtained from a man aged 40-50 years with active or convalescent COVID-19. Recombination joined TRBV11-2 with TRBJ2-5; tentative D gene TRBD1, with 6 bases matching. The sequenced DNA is TGTGCCAGCAGCTCCTGGGACACCCCCCAAGAGACCCAGTACTTC. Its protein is CASSSWDTPQETQYF.